These T cell receptor beta chains were read from a single sample in a study of human T cells and chemical hapten exposure. TCRdb ran MiXCR on the RACE reads and lists one entry per CDR3 protein. Here the sample spans about 80,000 distinct CDR3 sequences, 10% being singletons. The sample here was whole blood, taken in connection with sensitization to the hapten diphenylcyclopropenone (DPC). The origin of the receptors is a woman aged 45-60 years with alopecia areata. Some clones in this sample may be carry-over from other donors' samples. Both conserved end residues are part of each CDR3. D genes are given only for firm matches. Expanded clones get a size class; other rows say once, few or many, or leave the size out.

TRBJ2-3,TRBV19,few,-,TGTGCCAGTAGTCCCCAGCGAACCACAGATACGCAGTATTTT,CASSPQRTTDTQYF
TRBJ2-1,TRBV7-7,many,TRBD2,TGTGCTAGCAGCCCTAGTCTAGCGGGAGGGTACAATGAGCAGTTCTTC,CASSPSLAGGYNEQFF
TRBJ2-2,TRBV7-9,-,TRBD2,TGTGCCAGCAGCTCGACTAGCGGGTTGTACACCGGGGAGCTGTTTTTT,CASSSTSGLYTGELFF
TRBJ2-2,TRBV12-3/TRBV12-4,-,-,TGTGCCAGCAGCCCCGAATCGAACACCGGGGAGCTGTTTTTT,CASSPESNTGELFF
TRBJ2-2,TRBV21-1,-,-,TGTGCCAGCAGCAAAGTAGAGACACTGCGAAGTACCGGGGAGCTGTTTTTT,CASSKVETLRSTGELFF
TRBJ2-7,TRBV11-2,many,-,TGTGCCAGCAGCCTTGGGGCATTGAACGAGCAGTACTTC,CASSLGALNEQYF
TRBJ2-7,TRBV6-2/TRBV6-3,few,TRBD2,TGTGCCAGCAGTGACCGAGCCATGACGGGGCCTGGAGCGGGAGCCTACGAGCAGTACTTC,CASSDRAMTGPGAGAYEQYF
TRBJ2-7,TRBV2,-,TRBD1,TGTGCCACTCGGACAGGGGGCATATACGAGCAGTACTTC,CATRTGGIYEQYF
TRBJ1-2,TRBV28,-,-,TGTGCCAGCAGTTTAAGGCGCGGCTACACCTTC,CASSLRRGYTF
TRBJ2-7,TRBV5-1,-,TRBD2,TGCGCCAGCAGCACCGCGGGAGGGAACTACGAGCAGTACTTC,CASSTAGGNYEQYF
TRBJ2-3,TRBV5-1,few,-,TGCGCCAGCAGTTGGGATGGAGATACGCAGTATTTT,CASSWDGDTQYF
TRBJ2-7,TRBV11-3,-,TRBD2,TGTGCCAGCAGGTCTAGCGGGAACGAGCAGTACTTC,CASRSSGNEQYF
TRBJ1-1,TRBV24-1,-,-,TGTGCCACCAGTCCAGGCCAGAACACTGAAGCTTTCTTT,CATSPGQNTEAFF
TRBJ1-1,TRBV29-1,-,-,TGCAGCGTTGAAGATGCCCCAGCAACTGAAGCTTTCTTT,CSVEDAPATEAFF
TRBJ1-2,TRBV20-1,few,-,TGCAGTGCTAGAGCCAACTATGGCTACACCTTC,CSARANYGYTF
TRBJ1-2,TRBV2,-,-,TGTGCCACTGGCCAGACTAACTATGGCTACACCTTC,CATGQTNYGYTF
TRBJ2-7,TRBV12-3/TRBV12-4,few,TRBD1,TGTGCCAGCAGGGGGACAGGGTTTCCCTACGAGCAGTACTTC,CASRGTGFPYEQYF
TRBJ2-5,TRBV12-3/TRBV12-4,few,TRBD2,TGTGCCAGCAGCCGTAGCGGGAGTACCGAGACCCAGTACTTC,CASSRSGSTETQYF
TRBJ1-6,TRBV2,-,-,TGTGCCAGCAGTGAACAGGGAGAGAATTCACCCCTCCACTTT,CASSEQGENSPLHF
TRBJ2-1,TRBV29-1,few,-,TGCAGCGTTGATATGGGGGGCGGTGAGCAGTTCTTC,CSVDMGGGEQFF
TRBJ2-7,TRBV11-2,-,TRBD2,TGTGCCAGCAGTCGAAGTTTACTAGCGGGAGCCTACGAGCAGTACTTC,CASSRSLLAGAYEQYF
TRBJ2-1,TRBV7-2,many,-,TGTGCCAGCAGCTTACAGCCCCCTCGACTAACTCGCTCCTACAATGAGCAGTTCTTC,CASSLQPPRLTRSYNEQFF
TRBJ2-2,TRBV11-2,many,-,TGTGCCAGCAGCCCTAGGACAGGGAAAGTAGCGGGAGTGGGGACCGGGGAGCTGTTTTTT,CASSPRTGKVAGVGTGELFF